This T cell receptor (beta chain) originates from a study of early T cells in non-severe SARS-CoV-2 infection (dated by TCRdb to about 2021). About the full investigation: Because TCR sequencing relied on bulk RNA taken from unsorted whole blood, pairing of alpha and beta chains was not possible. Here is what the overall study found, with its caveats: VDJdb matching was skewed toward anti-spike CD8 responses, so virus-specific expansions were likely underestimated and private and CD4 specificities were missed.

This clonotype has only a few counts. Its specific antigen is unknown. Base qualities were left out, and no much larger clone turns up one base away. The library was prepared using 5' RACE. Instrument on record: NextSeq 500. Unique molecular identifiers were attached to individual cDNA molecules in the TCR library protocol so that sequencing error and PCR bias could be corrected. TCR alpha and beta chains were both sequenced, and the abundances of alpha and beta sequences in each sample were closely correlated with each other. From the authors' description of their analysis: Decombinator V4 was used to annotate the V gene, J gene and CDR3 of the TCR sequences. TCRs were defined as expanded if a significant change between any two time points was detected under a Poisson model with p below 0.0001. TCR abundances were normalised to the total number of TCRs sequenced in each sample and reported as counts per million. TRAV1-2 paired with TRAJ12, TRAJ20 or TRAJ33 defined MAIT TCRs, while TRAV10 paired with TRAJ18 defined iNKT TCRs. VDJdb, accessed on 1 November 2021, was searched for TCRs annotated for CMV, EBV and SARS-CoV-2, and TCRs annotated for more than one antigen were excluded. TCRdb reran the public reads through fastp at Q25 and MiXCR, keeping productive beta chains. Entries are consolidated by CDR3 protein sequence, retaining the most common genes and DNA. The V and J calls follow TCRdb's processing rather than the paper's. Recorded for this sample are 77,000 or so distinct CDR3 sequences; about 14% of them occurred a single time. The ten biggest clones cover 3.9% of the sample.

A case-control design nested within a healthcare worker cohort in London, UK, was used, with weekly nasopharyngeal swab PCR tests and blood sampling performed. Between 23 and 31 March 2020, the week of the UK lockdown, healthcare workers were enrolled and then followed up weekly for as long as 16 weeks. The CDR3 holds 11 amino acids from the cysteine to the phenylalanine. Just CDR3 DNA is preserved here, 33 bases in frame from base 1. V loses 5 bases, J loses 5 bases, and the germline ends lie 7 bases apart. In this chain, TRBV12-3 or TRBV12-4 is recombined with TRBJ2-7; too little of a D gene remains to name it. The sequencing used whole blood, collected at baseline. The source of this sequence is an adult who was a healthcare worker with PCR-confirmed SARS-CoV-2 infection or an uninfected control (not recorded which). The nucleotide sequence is TGTGCCAGCAGTCAGTCCCACGAGCAGTACTTC. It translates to CASSQSHEQYF.